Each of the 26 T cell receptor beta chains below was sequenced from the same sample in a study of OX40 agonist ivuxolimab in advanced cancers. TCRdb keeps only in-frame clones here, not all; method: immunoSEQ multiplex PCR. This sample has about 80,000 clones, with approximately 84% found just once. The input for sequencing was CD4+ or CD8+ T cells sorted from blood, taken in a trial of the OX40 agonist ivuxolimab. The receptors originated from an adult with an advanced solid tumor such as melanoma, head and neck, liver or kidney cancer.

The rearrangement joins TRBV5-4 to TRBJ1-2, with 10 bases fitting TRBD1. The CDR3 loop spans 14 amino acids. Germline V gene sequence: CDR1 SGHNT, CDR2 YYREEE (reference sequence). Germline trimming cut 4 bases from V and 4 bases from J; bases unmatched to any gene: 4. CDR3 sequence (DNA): TGTGCCAGCAGCCCCGGGACAGGGGCCTATGGCTACACCTTC. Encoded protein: CASSPGTGAYGYTF. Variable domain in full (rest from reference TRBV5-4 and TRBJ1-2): ETGVTQSPTHLIKTRGQQVTLRCSSQSGHNTVSWYQQALGQGPQFIFQYYREEENGRGNFPPRFSGLQFPNYSSELNVNALELDDSALYLCASSPGTGAYGYTFGSGTRLTVV.

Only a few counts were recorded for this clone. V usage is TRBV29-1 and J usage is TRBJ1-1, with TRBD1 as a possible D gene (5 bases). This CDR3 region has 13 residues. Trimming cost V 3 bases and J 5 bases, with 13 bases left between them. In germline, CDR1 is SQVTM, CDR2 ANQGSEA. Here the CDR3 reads CSVDQGSGTEAFF. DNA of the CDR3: TGCAGCGTTGATCAGGGATCGGGTACTGAAGCTTTCTTT.

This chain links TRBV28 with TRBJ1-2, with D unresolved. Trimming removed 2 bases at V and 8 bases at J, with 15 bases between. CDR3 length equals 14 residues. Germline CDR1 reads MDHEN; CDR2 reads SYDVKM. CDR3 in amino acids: CASSLRQTLGGYTF. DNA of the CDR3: TGTGCCAGCAGTTTAAGGCAGACTCTAGGCGGCTACACCTTC.

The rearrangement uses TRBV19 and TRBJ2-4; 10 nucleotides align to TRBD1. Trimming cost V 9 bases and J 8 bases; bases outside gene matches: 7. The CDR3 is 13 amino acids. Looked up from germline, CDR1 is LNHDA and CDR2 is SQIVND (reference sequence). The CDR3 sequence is CASTPGQGYIQYF. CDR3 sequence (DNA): TGTGCCAGCACCCCGGGACAGGGGTACATTCAGTACTTC.

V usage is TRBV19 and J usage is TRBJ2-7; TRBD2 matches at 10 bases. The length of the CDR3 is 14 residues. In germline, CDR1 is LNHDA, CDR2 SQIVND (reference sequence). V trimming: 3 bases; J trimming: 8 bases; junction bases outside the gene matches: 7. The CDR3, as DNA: TGTGCCAGTAGTATCACCAGCGGGGGGGTCAAGCAGTACTTC. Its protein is CASSITSGGVKQYF.

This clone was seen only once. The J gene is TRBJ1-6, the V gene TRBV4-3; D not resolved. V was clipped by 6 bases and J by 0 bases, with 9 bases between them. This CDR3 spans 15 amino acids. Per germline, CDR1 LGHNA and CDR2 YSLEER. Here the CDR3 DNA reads TGCGCCAGCAGTCGAGACGGCTCCTATAATTCACCCCTCCACTTT. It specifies CASSRDGSYNSPLHF.

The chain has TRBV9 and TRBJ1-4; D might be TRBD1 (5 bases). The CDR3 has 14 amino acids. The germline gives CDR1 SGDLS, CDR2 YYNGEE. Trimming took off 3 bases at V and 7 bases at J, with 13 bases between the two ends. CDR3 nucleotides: TGTGCCAGCAGCGCCTTCGGGACGTTTGAAAAACTGTTTTTT. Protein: CASSAFGTFEKLFF.

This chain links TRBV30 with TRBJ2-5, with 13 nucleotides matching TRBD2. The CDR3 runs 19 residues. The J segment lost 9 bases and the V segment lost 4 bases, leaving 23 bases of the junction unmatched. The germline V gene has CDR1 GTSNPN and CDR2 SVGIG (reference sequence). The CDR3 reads CAWTAGLAGVRTQRSPQYF. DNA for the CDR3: TGTGCCTGGACCGCCGGACTAGCGGGAGTTCGGACCCAACGTTCACCCCAGTACTTC.

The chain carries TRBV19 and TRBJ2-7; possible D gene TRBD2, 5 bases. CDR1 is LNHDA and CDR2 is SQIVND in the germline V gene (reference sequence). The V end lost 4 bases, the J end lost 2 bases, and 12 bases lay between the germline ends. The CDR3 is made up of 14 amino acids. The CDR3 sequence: CASSRSGFTYEQYF. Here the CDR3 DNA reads TGTGCCAGTAGTAGATCGGGGTTCACCTACGAGCAGTACTTC.

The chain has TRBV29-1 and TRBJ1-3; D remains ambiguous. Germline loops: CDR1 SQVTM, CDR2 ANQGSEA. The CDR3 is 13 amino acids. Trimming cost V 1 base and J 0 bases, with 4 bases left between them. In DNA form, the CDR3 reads TGCAGCGTTGAAGCGAACTCTGGAAACACCATATATTTT. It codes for CSVEANSGNTIYF. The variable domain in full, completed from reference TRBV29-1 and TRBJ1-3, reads SAVISQKPSRDICQRGTSLTIQCQVDSQVTMMFWYRQQPGQSLTLIATANQGSEATYESGFVIDKFPISRPNLTFSTLTVSNMSPEDSSIYLCSVEANSGNTIYFGEGSWLTVV.

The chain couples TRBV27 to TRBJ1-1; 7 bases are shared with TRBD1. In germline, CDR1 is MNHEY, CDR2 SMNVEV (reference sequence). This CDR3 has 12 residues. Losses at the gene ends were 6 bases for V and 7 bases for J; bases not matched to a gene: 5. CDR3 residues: CASRRGPGEAFF. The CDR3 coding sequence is TGTGCCAGCAGGAGGGGGCCCGGTGAAGCTTTCTTT.

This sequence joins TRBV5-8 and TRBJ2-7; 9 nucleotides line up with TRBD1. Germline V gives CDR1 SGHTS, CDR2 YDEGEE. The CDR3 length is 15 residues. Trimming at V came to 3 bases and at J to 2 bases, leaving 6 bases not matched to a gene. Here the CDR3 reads CASSSETGGPYEQYF. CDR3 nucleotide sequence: TGTGCCAGCAGCTCCGAAACAGGGGGCCCCTACGAGCAGTACTTC.

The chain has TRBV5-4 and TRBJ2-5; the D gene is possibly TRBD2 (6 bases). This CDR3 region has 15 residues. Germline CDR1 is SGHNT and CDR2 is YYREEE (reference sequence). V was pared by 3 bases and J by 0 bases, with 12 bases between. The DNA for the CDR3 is TGTGCCAGCAGCTCTGAGACTAGGGACCAAGAGACCCAGTACTTC. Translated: CASSSETRDQETQYF.

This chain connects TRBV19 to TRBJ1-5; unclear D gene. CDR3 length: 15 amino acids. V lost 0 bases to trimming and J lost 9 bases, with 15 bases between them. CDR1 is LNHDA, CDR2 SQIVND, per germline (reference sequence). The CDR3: CASSIDLSTGGPQHF. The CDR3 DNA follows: TGTGCCAGTAGTATAGACCTCAGCACCGGCGGGCCCCAGCATTTT.

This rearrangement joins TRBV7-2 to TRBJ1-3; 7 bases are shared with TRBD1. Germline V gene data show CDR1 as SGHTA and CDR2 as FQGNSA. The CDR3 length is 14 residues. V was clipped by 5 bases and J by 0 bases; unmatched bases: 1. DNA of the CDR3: TGTGCCAGCAGCCCAGGGGGCTCTGGAAACACCATATATTTT. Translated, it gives CASSPGGSGNTIYF.

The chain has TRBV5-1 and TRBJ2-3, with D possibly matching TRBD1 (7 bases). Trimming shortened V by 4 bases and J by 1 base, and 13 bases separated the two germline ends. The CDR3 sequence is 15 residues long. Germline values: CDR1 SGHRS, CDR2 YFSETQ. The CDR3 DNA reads TGCGCCAGCAGCCAGGCAGGGGGGCGCACAGATACGCAGTATTTT. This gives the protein CASSQAGGRTDTQYF. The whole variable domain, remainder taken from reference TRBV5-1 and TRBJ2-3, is KAGVTQTPRYLIKTRGQQVTLSCSPISGHRSVSWYQQTPGQGLQFLFEYFSETQRNKGNFPGRFSGRQFSNSRSEMNVSTLELGDSALYLCASSQAGGRTDTQYFGPGTRLTVL.

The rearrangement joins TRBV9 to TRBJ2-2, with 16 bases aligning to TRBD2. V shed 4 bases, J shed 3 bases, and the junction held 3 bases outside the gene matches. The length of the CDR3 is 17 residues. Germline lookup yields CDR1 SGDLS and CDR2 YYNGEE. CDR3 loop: CASSLGLAGGDTGELFF. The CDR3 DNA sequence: TGTGCCAGCAGCTTGGGACTAGCGGGGGGGGACACCGGGGAGCTGTTTTTT. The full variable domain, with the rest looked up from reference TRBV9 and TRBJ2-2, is DSGVTQTPKHLITATGQRVTLRCSPRSGDLSVYWYQQSLDQGLQFLIQYYNGEERAKGNILERFSAQQFPDLHSELNLSSLELGDSALYFCASSLGLAGGDTGELFFGEGSRLTVL.

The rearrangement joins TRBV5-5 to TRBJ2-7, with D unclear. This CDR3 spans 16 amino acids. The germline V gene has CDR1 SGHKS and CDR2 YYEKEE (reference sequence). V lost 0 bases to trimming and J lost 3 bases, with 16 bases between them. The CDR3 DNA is TGTGCCAGCAGCTTGGGGTGGGGTACCTCCCTCTACGAGCAGTACTTC. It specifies CASSLGWGTSLYEQYF.

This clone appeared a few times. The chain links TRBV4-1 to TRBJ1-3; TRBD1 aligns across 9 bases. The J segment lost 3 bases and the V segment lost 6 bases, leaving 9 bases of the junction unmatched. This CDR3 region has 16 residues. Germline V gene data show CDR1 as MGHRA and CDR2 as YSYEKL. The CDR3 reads CASSRTGEVNGNTIYF. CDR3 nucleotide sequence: TGCGCCAGCAGTCGGACAGGGGAGGTAAATGGAAACACCATATATTTT.

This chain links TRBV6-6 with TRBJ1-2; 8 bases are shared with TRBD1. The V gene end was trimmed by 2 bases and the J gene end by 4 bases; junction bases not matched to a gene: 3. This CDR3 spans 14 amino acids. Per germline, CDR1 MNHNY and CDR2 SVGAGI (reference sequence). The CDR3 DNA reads TGTGCCAGCAGTTACCCGGGACAGGTCTATGGCTACACCTTC. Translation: CASSYPGQVYGYTF.

CDR3 protein: CASSDVTGLSPGGEQFF. In DNA form, the CDR3 reads TGTGCCAGCAGTGACGTGACAGGGTTATCTCCTGGGGGTGAGCAGTTCTTC. The chain joins TRBV2 to TRBJ2-1; 7 nucleotides match TRBD1. Losses at the gene ends were 3 bases for V and 9 bases for J; bases not matched to a gene: 17. This CDR3 comprises 17 residues. Germline CDR1 reads SNHLY; CDR2 reads FYNNEI.

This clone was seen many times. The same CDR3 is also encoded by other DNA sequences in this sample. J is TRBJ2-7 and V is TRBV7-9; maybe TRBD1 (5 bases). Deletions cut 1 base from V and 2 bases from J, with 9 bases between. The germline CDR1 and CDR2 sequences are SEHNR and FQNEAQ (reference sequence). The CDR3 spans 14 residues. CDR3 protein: CASSLVQGAYEQYF. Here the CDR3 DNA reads TGTGCCAGCAGCTTAGTTCAGGGCGCCTACGAGCAGTACTTC.

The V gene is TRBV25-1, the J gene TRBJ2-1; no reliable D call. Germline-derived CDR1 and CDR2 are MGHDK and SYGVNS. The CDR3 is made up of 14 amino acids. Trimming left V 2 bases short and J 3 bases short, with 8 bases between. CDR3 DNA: TGTGCCAGCAGTGAAGGCGGCGGCTACAATGAGCAGTTCTTC. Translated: CASSEGGGYNEQFF.

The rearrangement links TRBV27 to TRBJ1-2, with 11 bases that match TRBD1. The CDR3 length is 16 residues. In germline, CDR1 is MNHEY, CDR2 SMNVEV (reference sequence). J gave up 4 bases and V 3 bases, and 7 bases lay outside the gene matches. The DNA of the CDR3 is TGTGCCAGCAGTTTTTTCCAGGGACAGGGGGTCTATGGCTACACCTTC. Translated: CASSFFQGQGVYGYTF.

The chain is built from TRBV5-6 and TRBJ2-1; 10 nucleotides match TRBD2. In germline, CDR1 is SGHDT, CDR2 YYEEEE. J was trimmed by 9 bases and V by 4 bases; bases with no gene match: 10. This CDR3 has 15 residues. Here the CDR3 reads CASSPPASGRFEQFF. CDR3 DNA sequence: TGTGCCAGCAGCCCCCCAGCTAGCGGGAGATTTGAGCAGTTCTTC.

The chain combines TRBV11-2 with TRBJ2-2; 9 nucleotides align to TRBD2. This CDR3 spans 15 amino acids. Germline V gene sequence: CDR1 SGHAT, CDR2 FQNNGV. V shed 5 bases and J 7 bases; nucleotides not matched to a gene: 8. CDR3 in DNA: TGTGCCAGCAGCCACATGCGCGGGAGGGTCGGGGAGCTGTTTTTT. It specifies CASSHMRGRVGELFF.